The 20 T cell receptor beta chains below were found in one sample sequenced in a study of shared clonotypes between healthy human individuals. The data were produced by immunoSEQ multiplex PCR, yet TCRdb's version contains in-frame clones alone and is incomplete. Here the sample spans over a million clones, under 99% being singletons. The source material was naive CD4+ T cells sorted from blood. Subset denoted: CD45RA+ positively selected. The receptors were gathered from a man between 25 and 39 years old in good health.

This chain uses TRBV25-1 with TRBJ2-3, with TRBD1 as a possible D gene (5 bases). CDR3 length equals 15 residues. From germline, CDR1 is MGHDK and CDR2 SYGVNS. V was clipped by 3 bases and J by 4 bases, with 14 bases between them. The CDR3 sequence: CASSDPRGMADTQYF. The CDR3 region has the DNA TGTGCCAGCAGTGACCCAAGGGGAATGGCAGATACGCAGTATTTT.

The V and J genes are TRBV28 and TRBJ1-4; D perhaps matches TRBD1 (5 bases). The CDR3 has 15 amino acids. V lost 3 bases and J 2 bases, leaving 10 bases between the germline ends. CDR1 and CDR2 (germline): MDHEN, SYDVKM. CDR3 DNA: TGTGCCAGCAGTTTTATAGGGGCGACTAATGAAAAACTGTTTTTT. Translated, it gives CASSFIGATNEKLFF. Full variable domain (rest looked up from reference TRBV28 and TRBJ1-4): DVKVTQSSRYLVKRTGEKVFLECVQDMDHENMFWYRQDPGLGLRLIYFSYDVKMKEKGDIPEGYSVSREKKERFSLILESASTNQTSMYLCASSFIGATNEKLFFGSGTQLSVL.

This clone was recorded only once. The rearrangement joins TRBV5-4 to TRBJ1-1; no definite D call. The CDR3 length is 15 residues. Germline V lookup: CDR1 SGHNT, CDR2 YYREEE (reference sequence). V lost 1 base and J 6 bases, leaving 16 bases between the germline ends. The CDR3 DNA is TGTGCCAGCAGCTTGCGCGCCGCGGGTATCGCTGAAGCTTTCTTT. It is translated as CASSLRAAGIAEAFF.

J is TRBJ2-1 and V is TRBV9; D remains ambiguous. Trimming removed 4 bases at V and 2 bases at J, with 13 bases between. Germline V lookup: CDR1 SGDLS, CDR2 YYNGEE. This CDR3 comprises 15 residues. The CDR3 sequence is CASSSGPPAYNEQFF. The CDR3 DNA reads as TGTGCCAGCAGCTCCGGACCGCCCGCCTACAATGAGCAGTTCTTC.

In this sample, this clone turned up once. The chain is built from TRBV7-6 and TRBJ2-7, with 16 bases that match TRBD2. The CDR3 contains 20 residues. Losses at the gene ends were 4 bases for V and 0 bases for J; bases not matched to a gene: 12. Per germline, CDR1 SGHVS and CDR2 FNYEAQ. The CDR3 nucleotides are TGTGCCAGCAGCTCTCATTCCGGGACTAGCGGGAGGGCTAGCTCCTACGAGCAGTACTTC. This gives the protein CASSSHSGTSGRASSYEQYF. The full variable domain, completed using reference TRBV7-6 and TRBJ2-7, is GAGVSQSPRYKVTKRGQDVALRCDPISGHVSLYWYRQALGQGPEFLTYFNYEAQQDKSGLPNDRFSAERPEGSISTLTIQRTEQRDSAMYRCASSSHSGTSGRASSYEQYFGPGTRLTVT.

The chain recombines TRBV7-9 with TRBJ2-7; 10 bases map to TRBD1. The V segment lost 8 bases and the J segment 1 base; nucleotides outside the gene matches: 5. There are 14 residues in the CDR3. The germline V gene has CDR1 SEHNR and CDR2 FQNEAQ (reference sequence). The DNA of the CDR3 is TGTGCCAGCGAGGACAGGGGGAGTTCCTACGAGCAGTACTTC. It codes for CASEDRGSSYEQYF.

In the case of this clone: The junction shows a germline mismatch at one end, possibly a read error. This rearrangement joins TRBV5-1 to TRBJ1-4; D gene ambiguous. The germline gives CDR1 SGHRS, CDR2 YFSETQ. There are 18 residues in the CDR3. CDR3: CASRFLLGGTATNEKLFF. The DNA of the CDR3 is TGCGCCAGCCGCTTTTTATTAGGCGGTACAGCAACTAATGAAAAACTGTTTTTT.

The J gene is TRBJ2-7, the V gene TRBV5-5; 7 bases line up with TRBD1. The germline V gene has CDR1 SGHKS and CDR2 YYEKEE (reference sequence). This CDR3 contains 14 residues. V trimming: 0 bases; J trimming: 2 bases; junction bases outside the gene matches: 2. The CDR3 DNA reads TGTGCCAGCAGCTTGGGGGACAGTGCCTACGAGCAGTACTTC. It yields the protein CASSLGDSAYEQYF.

The count of this clone is one. The CDR3 reads CASSLLPGARPKTQYF. The CDR3 region has the DNA TGTGCCAGCAGCTTATTACCAGGGGCCCGCCCCAAGACCCAGTACTTC. This chain connects TRBV7-9 to TRBJ2-5; tentatively, D is TRBD1 (6 bases). The V and J ends lost 2 bases and 6 bases respectively, with 19 bases between them. Per the germline V gene, CDR1 is SEHNR and CDR2 is FQNEAQ (reference sequence). There are 16 residues in the CDR3.

The chain carries TRBV15 and TRBJ1-5; a possible D gene is TRBD1 (6 bases). V was clipped by 5 bases and J by 7 bases, with 12 bases between them. Germline values: CDR1 LNHNV, CDR2 YYDKDF (reference sequence). This CDR3 region has 13 residues. CDR3 nucleotides: TGTGCCACCAGCTTAAAACAGGGCCAGCCCCAGCATTTT. Protein product: CATSLKQGQPQHF.

The chain recombines TRBV7-9 with TRBJ2-7; 9 bases align to TRBD1. CDR1 SEHNR and CDR2 FQNEAQ come from the germline V gene (reference sequence). J gave up 5 bases and V 2 bases, and 7 bases lay outside the gene matches. This CDR3 contains 15 residues. The CDR3 bases are TGTGCCAGCAGCTTAATTGGGACAGGGTTGGACGAGCAGTACTTC. Translation gives CASSLIGTGLDEQYF.

CDR3 in amino acids: CSPSRDPYNEQFF. The CDR3 DNA follows: TGCAGCCCAAGCCGGGACCCCTACAATGAGCAGTTCTTC. The V call is TRBV29-1, the J call TRBJ2-1, with D perhaps given as TRBD1 or TRBD2 (5 bases each). The CDR3 runs 13 residues. CDR1 and CDR2 (germline): SQVTM, ANQGSEA. The V and J ends lost 8 bases and 2 bases respectively, with 13 bases between them.

This rearrangement joins TRBV28 to TRBJ2-7, with TRBD1 matching 9 bases. This CDR3 has 15 amino acids. V was pared by 6 bases and J by 4 bases, with 10 bases of the junction left unmatched. The germline gives CDR1 MDHEN, CDR2 SYDVKM. The CDR3 nucleotides read TGTGCCAGCAGCCTTACGGGACAGGGTGGATACGAGCAGTACTTC. Residues: CASSLTGQGGYEQYF.

The J gene is TRBJ2-1, the V gene TRBV19, with D possibly TRBD2 on 6 matching bases. Between the trimmed V and J ends, which lost 1 base and 5 bases, there was a span of 12 bases. The CDR3 is 15 residues long. The germline gives CDR1 LNHDA, CDR2 SQIVND (reference sequence). CDR3 nucleotides: TGTGCCAGTAGTATAGTTAGCGGATGGGACAATGAGCAGTTCTTC. Amino acid sequence: CASSIVSGWDNEQFF.

The V call is TRBV19, the J call TRBJ1-1, with TRBD1 as a possible D gene (6 bases). Germline V gene data show CDR1 as LNHDA and CDR2 as SQIVND (reference sequence). The CDR3 covers 11 residues. With 10 bases removed from V and 5 bases from J, the gap between germline ends came to 11 bases. CDR3 loop: CATHQGTEAFF. The CDR3 nucleotides are TGTGCCACGCATCAGGGGACTGAAGCTTTCTTT.

The chain uses TRBV7-8 and TRBJ1-5; D not resolved. The V end lost 4 bases, the J end lost 0 bases, and 16 bases lay between the germline ends. The CDR3 covers 17 residues. From germline, CDR1 is SGHVS and CDR2 FQNEAQ. The CDR3 sequence: CASSSVARPNSNQPQHF. CDR3 DNA sequence: TGTGCCAGCAGCTCAGTCGCCCGACCAAATAGCAATCAGCCCCAGCATTTT.

The chain is built from TRBV27 and TRBJ2-5, with D possibly matching TRBD2 (5 bases). Trimming shortened V by 4 bases and J by 9 bases, and 15 bases separated the two germline ends. The germline V gene has CDR1 MNHEY and CDR2 SMNVEV (reference sequence). The CDR3 runs 13 residues. DNA for the CDR3: TGTGCCAGCAGTTCCTCGACGGGGAAGGCCCAGTACTTC. Encoded protein: CASSSSTGKAQYF.

The rearrangement joins TRBV5-1 to TRBJ2-5; TRBD2 agrees at 7 bases. The germline gives CDR1 SGHRS, CDR2 YFSETQ. J was trimmed by 3 bases and V by 5 bases; bases with no gene match: 7. The CDR3 contains 14 residues. DNA for the CDR3: TGCGCCAGCAGGGGCACAGCGGGGAAAGAGACCCAGTACTTC. It specifies CASRGTAGKETQYF.

Remarks on this clone: The sample carries other DNA sequences with the same CDR3. This rearrangement joins TRBV5-1 to TRBJ1-4; unclear D gene. V lost 4 bases and J lost 5, with 9 bases in between. This CDR3 is built from 13 residues. Germline V CDR1 and CDR2: SGHRS, YFSETQ. The DNA for the CDR3 is TGCGCCAGCAGCCCTTCTTCGAATGAAAAACTGTTTTTT. Protein: CASSPSSNEKLFF.

The gene calls are TRBV7-2 and TRBJ2-5; TRBD1 is a possible D gene (6 bases). Germline V gene sequence: CDR1 SGHTA, CDR2 FQGNSA. V was trimmed by 6 bases and J by 5 bases, leaving 10 bases between them. This CDR3 has 12 amino acids. The CDR3 DNA follows: TGTGCCAGCAGGGGAACAGGGGAGACCCAGTACTTC. Translation: CASRGTGETQYF.